This TCR beta chain is from a study of neoadjuvant anti-PD-1 for oral cavity cancer. Whole-study context: Around day 43, patients without progression received a fourth nivolumab dose before surgery.

Trimming cost V 7 bases and J 4 bases, with 13 bases left between them. Germline V gives CDR1 MNHNS, CDR2 SASEGT. The CDR3 consists of 13 residues. Documented time point: after neoadjuvant nivolumab, at surgical resection. Patients had newly diagnosed, untreated stage II-IVA oral cavity squamous cell carcinoma. Cohort: HPV-negative, locally advanced oral cavity squamous cell carcinoma patients. The study's findings and limits: Pretreatment Treg/Th17 ratio correlated inversely with post-treatment tumor clonality.

Profiled with immunoSEQ multiplex PCR; TCRdb holds only in-frame clones, not every one. Of fewer than 11,000 clones in the sample, under 75% were seen once. About this clone: Its antigen remains unidentified.

The starting material was tumor tissue, obtained after nivolumab (anti-PD-1) treatment. The chain couples TRBV6-1 to TRBJ1-2; D might be TRBD1 (5 bases). This clonotype was sampled from a person aged 35 to 85 with oral cavity squamous cell carcinoma. CDR3 coding DNA: TGTGCCAGCACATCAGGGAGGGTCTATGGCTACACCTTC. Translation gives CASTSGRVYGYTF.